The sequence of this TCR beta chain was determined in a study of breast tumors, draining lymph nodes, adjacent tissues. TCRdb ran MiXCR on the multiplex PCR reads and lists one entry per CDR3 protein. The sample lists 50,000 to 65,000 distinct CDR3 sequences, about 40% seen once, with approximately 10% in the top ten. Broader study findings: Compared with basal-like, luminal-like tumors shared significantly more repertoire with nontumor tissue.

A word on this clonotype: Its target is unknown.

The sequence was obtained from a female donor with breast cancer. Some clones in this sample may be carry-over from other donors' samples. The material sequenced was breast tumor tissue.

CDR3 sequence reads: CASSAGQGNEKLFF. In nucleotides, the CDR3 is TGTGCCAGCAGTGCGGGACAGGGAAATGAAAAACTGTTTTTT. The rearrangement uses TRBV12-3 or TRBV12-4 and TRBJ1-4; 9 positions agree with TRBD1. The length of the CDR3 is 14 residues. V was pared by 5 bases and J by 5 bases, with 3 bases of the junction left unmatched.